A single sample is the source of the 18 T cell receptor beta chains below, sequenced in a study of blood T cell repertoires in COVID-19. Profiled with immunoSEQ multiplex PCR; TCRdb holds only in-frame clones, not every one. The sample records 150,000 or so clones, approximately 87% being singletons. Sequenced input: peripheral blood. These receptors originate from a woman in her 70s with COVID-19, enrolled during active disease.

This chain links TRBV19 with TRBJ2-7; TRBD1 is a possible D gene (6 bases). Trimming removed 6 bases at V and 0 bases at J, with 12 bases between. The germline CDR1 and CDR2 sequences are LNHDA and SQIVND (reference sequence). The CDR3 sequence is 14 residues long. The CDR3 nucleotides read TGTGCCAGTAGCTTCCGGACAGTCTCCTACGAGCAGTACTTC. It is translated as CASSFRTVSYEQYF.

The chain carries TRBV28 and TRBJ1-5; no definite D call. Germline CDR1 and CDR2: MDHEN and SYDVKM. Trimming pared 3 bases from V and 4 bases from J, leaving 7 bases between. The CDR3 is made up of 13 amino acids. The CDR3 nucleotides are TGTGCCAGCAGTTTTGAGGGTAATCAGCCCCAGCATTTT. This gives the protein CASSFEGNQPQHF. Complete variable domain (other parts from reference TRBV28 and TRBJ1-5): DVKVTQSSRYLVKRTGEKVFLECVQDMDHENMFWYRQDPGLGLRLIYFSYDVKMKEKGDIPEGYSVSREKKERFSLILESASTNQTSMYLCASSFEGNQPQHFGDGTRLSIL.

DNA for the CDR3: TGTGCCAGCAGCCCTTACCGGGACAATCCTAATTCACCCCTCCACTTT. This encodes CASSPYRDNPNSPLHF. J is TRBJ1-6 and V is TRBV27, with D possibly matching TRBD1 (6 bases). CDR3 length: 16 amino acids. V was cut by 6 bases and J by 6 bases, with 18 bases left in between. Germline CDR1 reads MNHEY; CDR2 reads SMNVEV (reference sequence).

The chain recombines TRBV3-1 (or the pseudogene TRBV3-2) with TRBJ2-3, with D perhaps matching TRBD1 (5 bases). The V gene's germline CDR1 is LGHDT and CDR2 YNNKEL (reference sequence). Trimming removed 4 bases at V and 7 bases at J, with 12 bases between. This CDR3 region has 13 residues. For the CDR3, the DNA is TGTGCCAGCAGCCGGGAACCAGGGAATACGCAGTATTTT. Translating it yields CASSREPGNTQYF.

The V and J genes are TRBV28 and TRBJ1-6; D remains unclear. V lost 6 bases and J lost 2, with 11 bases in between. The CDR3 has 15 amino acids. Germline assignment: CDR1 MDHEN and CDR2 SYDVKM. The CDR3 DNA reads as TGTGCCAGCAGCATTACCGGGACCTATAATTCACCCCTCCACTTT. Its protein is CASSITGTYNSPLHF.

CDR3 in DNA: TGTGCCAGCAGTTTAACCGGGACAGGGCCTAATGAAAAACTGTTTTTT. This gives the protein CASSLTGTGPNEKLFF. V usage is TRBV28 and J usage is TRBJ1-4, with TRBD1 identical over 9 bases. In germline, CDR1 is MDHEN, CDR2 SYDVKM. There are 16 residues in the CDR3. Trimming at V came to 2 bases and at J to 3 bases, leaving 4 bases not matched to a gene.

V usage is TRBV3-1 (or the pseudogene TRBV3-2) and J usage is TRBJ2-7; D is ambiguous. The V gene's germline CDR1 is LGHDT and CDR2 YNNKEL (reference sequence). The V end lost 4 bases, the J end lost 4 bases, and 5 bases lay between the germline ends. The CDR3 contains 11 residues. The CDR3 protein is CASSRAYEQYF. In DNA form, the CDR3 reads TGTGCCAGCAGCCGGGCATACGAGCAGTACTTC.

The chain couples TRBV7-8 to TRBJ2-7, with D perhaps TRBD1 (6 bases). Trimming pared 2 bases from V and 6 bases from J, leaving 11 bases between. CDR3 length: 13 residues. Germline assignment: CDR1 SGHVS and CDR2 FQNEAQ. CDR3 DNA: TGTGCCAGCAGCTTAAACAGGGCGGGCGAGCAGTACTTC. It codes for CASSLNRAGEQYF.

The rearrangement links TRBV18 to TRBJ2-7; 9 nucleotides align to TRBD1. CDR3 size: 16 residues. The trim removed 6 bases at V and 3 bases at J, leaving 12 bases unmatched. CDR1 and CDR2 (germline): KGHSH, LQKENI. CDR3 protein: CASSVQQVGQGYEQYF. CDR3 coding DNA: TGTGCCAGCTCGGTACAACAGGTGGGACAGGGCTACGAGCAGTACTTC.

CDR3 loop: CASRDSSGNTIYF. The CDR3 bases are TGTGCCAGCAGGGACAGCTCTGGAAACACCATATATTTT. The V gene is TRBV28, the J gene TRBJ1-3; D is possibly TRBD1 (6 bases). This CDR3 is built from 13 residues. Trimming pared 6 bases from V and 0 bases from J, leaving 6 bases between. Germline CDR1 MDHEN, CDR2 SYDVKM.

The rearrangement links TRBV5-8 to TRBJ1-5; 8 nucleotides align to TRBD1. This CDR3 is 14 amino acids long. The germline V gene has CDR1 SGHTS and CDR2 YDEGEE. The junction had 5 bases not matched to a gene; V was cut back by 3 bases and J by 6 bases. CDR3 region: CASSSDRVSQPQHF. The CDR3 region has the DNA TGTGCCAGCAGCTCGGACAGGGTATCTCAGCCCCAGCATTTT.

For the CDR3, the DNA is TGTGCCAGCAGTTTAGCGAGGAGAGCGGGGGCCGCGAACACCGGGGAGCTGTTTTTT. This translates into CASSLARRAGAANTGELFF. The chain employs TRBV27 and TRBJ2-2; 8 bases line up with TRBD2. The CDR3 covers 19 residues. With V trimmed by 2 bases and J by 0 bases, 11 bases remained unmatched. The germline CDR1 and CDR2 sequences are MNHEY and SMNVEV (reference sequence).

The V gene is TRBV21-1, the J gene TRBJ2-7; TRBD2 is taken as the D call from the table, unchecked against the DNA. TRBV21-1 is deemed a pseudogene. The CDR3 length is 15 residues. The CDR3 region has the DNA TGTGCCAGCAGCAAAGAAGGGGGGGGCCATCACGAGCAGTACTTC. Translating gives CASSKEGGGHHEQYF.

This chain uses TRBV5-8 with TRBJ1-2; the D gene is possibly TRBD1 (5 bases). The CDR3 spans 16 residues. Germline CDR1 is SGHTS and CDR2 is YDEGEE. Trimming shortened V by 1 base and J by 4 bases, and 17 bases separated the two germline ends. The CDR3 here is CASSLLPDIRSYGYTF. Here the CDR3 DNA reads TGTGCCAGCAGCTTGCTTCCGGACATCAGGAGCTATGGCTACACCTTC.

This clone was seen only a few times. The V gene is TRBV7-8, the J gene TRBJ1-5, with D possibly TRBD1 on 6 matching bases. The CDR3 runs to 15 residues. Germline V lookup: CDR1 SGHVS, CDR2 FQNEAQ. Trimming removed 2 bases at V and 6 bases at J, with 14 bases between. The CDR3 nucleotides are TGTGCCAGCAGCTTAAATCCAGGGGAAGTTCAGCCCCAGCATTTT. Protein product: CASSLNPGEVQPQHF.

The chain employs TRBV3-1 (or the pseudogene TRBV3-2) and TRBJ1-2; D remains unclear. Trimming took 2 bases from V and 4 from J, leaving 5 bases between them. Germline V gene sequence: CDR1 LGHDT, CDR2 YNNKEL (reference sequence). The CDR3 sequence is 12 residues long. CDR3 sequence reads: CASSQYPYGYTF. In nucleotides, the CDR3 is TGTGCCAGCAGCCAATATCCCTATGGCTACACCTTC.

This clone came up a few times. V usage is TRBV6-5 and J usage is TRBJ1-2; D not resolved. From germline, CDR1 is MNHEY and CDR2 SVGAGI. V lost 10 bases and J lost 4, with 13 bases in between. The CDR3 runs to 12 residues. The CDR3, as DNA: TGTGCCACCGATCACCGGGTCTATGGCTACACCTTC. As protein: CATDHRVYGYTF.

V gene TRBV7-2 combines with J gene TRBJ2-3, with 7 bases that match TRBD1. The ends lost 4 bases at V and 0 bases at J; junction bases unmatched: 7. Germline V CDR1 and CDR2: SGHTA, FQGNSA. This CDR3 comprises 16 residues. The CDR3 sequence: CASSWAGTDSTDTQYF. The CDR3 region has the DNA TGTGCCAGCAGCTGGGCCGGGACAGACAGCACAGATACGCAGTATTTT. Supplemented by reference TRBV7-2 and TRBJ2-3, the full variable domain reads GAGVSQSPSNKVTEKGKDVELRCDPISGHTALYWYRQSLGQGLEFLIYFQGNSAPDKSGLPSDRFSAERTGGSVSTLTIQRTQQEDSAVYLCASSWAGTDSTDTQYFGPGTRLTVL.